These 7 T cell receptor beta chains originate from one sample sequenced in a study of shared clonotypes between healthy human individuals. TCRdb keeps only in-frame clones here, not all; method: immunoSEQ multiplex PCR. The table records 1.5 million to 2.5 million clones, approximately 95% of them present only once. Positive CCR7 selection of CD45RO-negative cells yielded the naive CD8 cells, and terminally differentiated effector memory CD45RA+ cells were excluded. Input material: naive CD8+ T cells sorted from blood. These receptors were collected from a man aged 18 to 30 in good health.

For this clone: Other DNA sequences in the same sample also yield this CDR3. The chain carries TRBV4-1 and TRBJ2-5; D unclear. The V gene's germline CDR1 is MGHRA and CDR2 YSYEKL. The V and J ends lost 0 bases and 3 bases respectively, with 5 bases between them. The CDR3 totals 13 residues. This CDR3 reads CASSQDDEETQYF. CDR3 coding DNA: TGCGCCAGCAGCCAAGACGACGAAGAGACCCAGTACTTC.

V gene TRBV27 combines with J gene TRBJ2-2; no clear D gene. With 5 bases removed from V and 1 base from J, the gap between germline ends came to 8 bases. The CDR3 is made up of 14 amino acids. Germline V gene data show CDR1 as MNHEY and CDR2 as SMNVEV (reference sequence). Here the CDR3 reads CASSARQNTGELFF. The CDR3, as DNA: TGTGCCAGCAGTGCCCGACAGAACACCGGGGAGCTGTTTTTT.

The chain couples TRBV4-1 to TRBJ2-3, with 7 bases fitting TRBD2. The CDR3 contains 17 residues. Germline V gives CDR1 MGHRA, CDR2 YSYEKL. The V segment lost 0 bases and the J segment 0 bases; nucleotides outside the gene matches: 6. The CDR3 protein is CASSQDPTSPSTDTQYF. DNA for the CDR3: TGCGCCAGCAGCCAAGATCCGACTAGCCCCAGCACAGATACGCAGTATTTT.

The rearrangement joins TRBV4-3 to TRBJ2-1; D ambiguous. The CDR3 length is 18 residues. V gave up 0 bases and J gave up 0 bases, with 15 bases separating them. Germline V gene sequence: CDR1 LGHNA, CDR2 YSLEER. The CDR3 reads CASSQEYTGLSSYNEQFF. CDR3 DNA sequence: TGCGCCAGCAGCCAAGAATATACCGGGTTAAGCTCCTACAATGAGCAGTTCTTC.

The chain uses TRBV27 and TRBJ2-1; D is uncertain. The CDR3 is made up of 16 amino acids. Deletions cut 1 base from V and 0 bases from J, with 10 bases between. Germline V gene lookup returns CDR1 MNHEY and CDR2 SMNVEV (reference sequence). This chain's CDR3 is CASSLFSGPSYNEQFF. In DNA, the CDR3 is TGTGCCAGCAGTTTATTTTCCGGGCCCTCCTACAATGAGCAGTTCTTC.

The rearrangement uses TRBV27 and TRBJ2-3, with 7 bases identical to TRBD2. J lost 10 bases, V lost 6 bases, and 10 bases had no gene match. Germline CDR1 and CDR2: MNHEY and SMNVEV (reference sequence). CDR3 size: 13 residues. This chain's CDR3 is CASSRTSGWAQYF. The CDR3 DNA follows: TGTGCCAGCAGCAGGACTAGTGGTTGGGCGCAGTATTTT.

The chain couples TRBV2 to TRBJ1-5, with 7 bases fitting TRBD1. Germline V lookup: CDR1 SNHLY, CDR2 FYNNEI. The CDR3 loop spans 15 amino acids. Trimming at V came to 6 bases and at J to 2 bases, leaving 7 bases not matched to a gene. The CDR3 sequence: CASRSGGGGNQPQHF. In DNA, the CDR3 is TGTGCCAGCAGATCAGGGGGGGGTGGCAATCAGCCCCAGCATTTT.